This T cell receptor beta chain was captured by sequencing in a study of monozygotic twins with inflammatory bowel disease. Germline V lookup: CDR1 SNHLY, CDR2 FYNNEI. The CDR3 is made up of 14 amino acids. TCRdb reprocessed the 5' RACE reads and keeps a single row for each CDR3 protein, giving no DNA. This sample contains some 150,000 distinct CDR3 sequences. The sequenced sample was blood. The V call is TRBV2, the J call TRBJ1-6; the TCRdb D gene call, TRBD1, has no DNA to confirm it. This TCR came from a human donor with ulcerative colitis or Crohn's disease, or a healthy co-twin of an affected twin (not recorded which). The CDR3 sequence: CASSEAGTDSPLHF. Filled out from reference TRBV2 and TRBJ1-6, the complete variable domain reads EPEVTQTPSHQVTQMGQEVILRCVPISNHLYFYWYRQILGQKVEFLVSFYNNEISEKSEIFDDQFSVERPDGSNFTLKIRSTKLEDSAMYFCASSEAGTDSPLHFGNGTRLTVT.